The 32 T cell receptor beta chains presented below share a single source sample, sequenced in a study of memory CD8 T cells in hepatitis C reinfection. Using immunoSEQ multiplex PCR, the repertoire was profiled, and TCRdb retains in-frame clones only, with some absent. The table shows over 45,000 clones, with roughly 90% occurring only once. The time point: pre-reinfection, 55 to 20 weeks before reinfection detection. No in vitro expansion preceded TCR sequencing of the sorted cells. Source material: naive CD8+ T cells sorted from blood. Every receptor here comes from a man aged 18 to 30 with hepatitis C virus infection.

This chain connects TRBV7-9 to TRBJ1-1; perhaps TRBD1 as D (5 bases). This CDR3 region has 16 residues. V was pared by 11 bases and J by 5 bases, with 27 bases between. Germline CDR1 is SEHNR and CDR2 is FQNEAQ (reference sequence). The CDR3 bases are TGTGCCCCCGTTTGGGGGGACCCCCGTAGGCGGACTGAAGCTTTCTTT. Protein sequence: CAPVWGDPRRRTEAFF.

The CDR3 bases are TGTGCCAGCAGTTCAGGCGGGAGATTCAACGAGCAGTACTTC. Translation gives CASSSGGRFNEQYF. The chain links TRBV6-1 to TRBJ2-7, with TRBD2 matching 7 bases. CDR3 length equals 14 residues. Germline V gene data show CDR1 as MNHNS and CDR2 as SASEGT. The V segment lost 5 bases and the J segment 5 bases; nucleotides outside the gene matches: 9.

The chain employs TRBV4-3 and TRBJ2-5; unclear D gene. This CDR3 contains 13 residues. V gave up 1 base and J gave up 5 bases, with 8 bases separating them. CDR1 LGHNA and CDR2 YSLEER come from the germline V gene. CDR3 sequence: CASSQGSSETQYF. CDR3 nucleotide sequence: TGCGCCAGCAGCCAAGGCAGTTCGGAGACCCAGTACTTC.

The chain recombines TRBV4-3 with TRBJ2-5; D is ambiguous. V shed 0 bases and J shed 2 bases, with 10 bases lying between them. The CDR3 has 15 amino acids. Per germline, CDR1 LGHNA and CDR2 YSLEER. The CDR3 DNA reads TGCGCCAGCAGCCAAGATCTAACAGAACAAGAGACCCAGTACTTC. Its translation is CASSQDLTEQETQYF.

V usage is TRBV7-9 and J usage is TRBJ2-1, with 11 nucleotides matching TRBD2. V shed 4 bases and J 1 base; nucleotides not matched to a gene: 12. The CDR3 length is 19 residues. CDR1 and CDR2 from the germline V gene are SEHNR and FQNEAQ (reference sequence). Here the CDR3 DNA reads TGTGCCAGCAGCTCCAGTATAGCGGGGGGGCTAGCGTCCTACAATGAGCAGTTCTTC. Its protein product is CASSSSIAGGLASYNEQFF.

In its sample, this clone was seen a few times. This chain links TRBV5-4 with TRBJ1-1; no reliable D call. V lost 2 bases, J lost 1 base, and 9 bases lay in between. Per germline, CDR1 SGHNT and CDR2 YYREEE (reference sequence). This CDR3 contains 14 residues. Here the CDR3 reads CASSFGGENTEAFF. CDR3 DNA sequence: TGTGCCAGCAGCTTCGGCGGAGAGAACACTGAAGCTTTCTTT.

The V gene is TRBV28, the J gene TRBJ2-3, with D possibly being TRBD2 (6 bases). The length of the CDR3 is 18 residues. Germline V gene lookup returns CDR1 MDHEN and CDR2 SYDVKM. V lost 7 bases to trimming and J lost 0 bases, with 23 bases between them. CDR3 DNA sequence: TGTGCCAGCAACCCACTATGGGGGGTTAATACTAGCACAGATACGCAGTATTTT. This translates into CASNPLWGVNTSTDTQYF.

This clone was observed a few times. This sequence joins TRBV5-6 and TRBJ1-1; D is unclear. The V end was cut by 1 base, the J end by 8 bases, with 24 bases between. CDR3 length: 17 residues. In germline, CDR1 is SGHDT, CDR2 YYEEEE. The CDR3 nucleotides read TGTGCCAGCAGCTTGTCTCCCAGCCTGGGAGTTAACTCCGAAGCTTTCTTT. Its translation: CASSLSPSLGVNSEAFF.

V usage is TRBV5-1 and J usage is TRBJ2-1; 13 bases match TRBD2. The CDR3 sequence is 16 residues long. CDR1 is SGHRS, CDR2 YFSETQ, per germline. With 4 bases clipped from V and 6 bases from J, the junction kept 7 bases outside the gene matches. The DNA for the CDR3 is TGCGCCAGCAGCCCGGAAGGGACTAGCGGGACCAATGAGCAGTTCTTC. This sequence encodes CASSPEGTSGTNEQFF.

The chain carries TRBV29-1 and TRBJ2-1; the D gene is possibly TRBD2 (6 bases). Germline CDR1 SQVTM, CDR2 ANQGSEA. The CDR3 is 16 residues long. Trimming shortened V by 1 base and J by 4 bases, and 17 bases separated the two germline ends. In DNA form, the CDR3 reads TGCAGCGTTGAAGCTTTGGAAGCGGGCCTTTACAATGAGCAGTTCTTC. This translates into CSVEALEAGLYNEQFF.

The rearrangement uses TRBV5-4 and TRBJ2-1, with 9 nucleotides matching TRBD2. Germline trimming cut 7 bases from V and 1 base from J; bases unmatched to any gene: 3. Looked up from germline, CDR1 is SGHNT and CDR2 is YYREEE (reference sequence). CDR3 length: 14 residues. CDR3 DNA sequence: TGTGCCAGCGGTACTAGCGGGTCCTACAATGAGCAGTTCTTC. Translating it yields CASGTSGSYNEQFF.

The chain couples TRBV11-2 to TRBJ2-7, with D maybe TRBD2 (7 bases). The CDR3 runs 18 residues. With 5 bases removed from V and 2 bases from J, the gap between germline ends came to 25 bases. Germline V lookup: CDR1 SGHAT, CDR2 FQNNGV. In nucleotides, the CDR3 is TGTGCCAGCAGCATACCAAGGTCAGGGGAGGGGGGAACCTACGAGCAGTACTTC. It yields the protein CASSIPRSGEGGTYEQYF. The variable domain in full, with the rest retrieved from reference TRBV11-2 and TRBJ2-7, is EAGVAQSPRYKIIEKRQSVAFWCNPISGHATLYWYQQILGQGPKLLIQFQNNGVVDDSQLPKDRFSAERLKGVDSTLKIQPAKLEDSAVYLCASSIPRSGEGGTYEQYFGPGTRLTVT.

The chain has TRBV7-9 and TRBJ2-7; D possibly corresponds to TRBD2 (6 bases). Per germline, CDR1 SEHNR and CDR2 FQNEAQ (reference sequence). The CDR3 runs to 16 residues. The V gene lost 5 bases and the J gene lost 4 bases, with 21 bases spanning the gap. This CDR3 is CASSPPSGRDSYEQYF. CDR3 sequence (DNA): TGTGCCAGCAGCCCCCCTTCGGGCAGGGACTCTTACGAGCAGTACTTC.

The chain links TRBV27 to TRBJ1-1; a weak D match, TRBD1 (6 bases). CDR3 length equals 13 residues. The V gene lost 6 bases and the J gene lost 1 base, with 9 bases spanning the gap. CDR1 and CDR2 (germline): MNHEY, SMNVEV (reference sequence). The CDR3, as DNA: TGTGCCAGCAGCTTACAGGGGAACACTGAAGCTTTCTTT. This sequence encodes CASSLQGNTEAFF.

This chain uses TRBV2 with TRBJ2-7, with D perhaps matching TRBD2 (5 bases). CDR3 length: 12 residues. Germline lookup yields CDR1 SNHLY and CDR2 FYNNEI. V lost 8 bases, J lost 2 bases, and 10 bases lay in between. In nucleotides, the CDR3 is TGTGCCAGCCTCGTCGGGACCTACGAGCAGTACTTC. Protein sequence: CASLVGTYEQYF.

This chain's CDR3 is CASSIGLAGEQFF. CDR3 coding DNA: TGTGCCAGTAGTATAGGGTTAGCAGGGGAGCAGTTCTTC. This chain connects TRBV19 to TRBJ2-1; tentatively, D is TRBD1 (5 bases). V lost 1 base to trimming and J lost 10 bases, with 11 bases between them. The germline V gene encodes CDR1 LNHDA and CDR2 SQIVND (reference sequence). The length of the CDR3 is 13 residues.

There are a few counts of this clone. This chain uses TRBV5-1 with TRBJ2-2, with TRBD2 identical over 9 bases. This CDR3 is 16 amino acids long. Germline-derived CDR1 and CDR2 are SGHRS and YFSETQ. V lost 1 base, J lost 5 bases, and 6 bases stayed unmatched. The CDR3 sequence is CASSLSSGTWTGELFF. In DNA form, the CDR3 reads TGCGCCAGCAGCTTGTCTAGCGGGACGTGGACCGGGGAGCTGTTTTTT.

In DNA, the CDR3 is TGTGCCAGCAGCCTCGGAAATTCTCTAGCGGGGCTCACAGATACGCAGTATTTT. Its translation: CASSLGNSLAGLTDTQYF. V and J are TRBV7-2 and TRBJ2-3; 9 bases line up with TRBD2. This CDR3 contains 18 residues. Looked up from germline, CDR1 is SGHTA and CDR2 is FQGNSA. V gave up 5 bases and J gave up 2 bases; unmatched junction bases: 14.

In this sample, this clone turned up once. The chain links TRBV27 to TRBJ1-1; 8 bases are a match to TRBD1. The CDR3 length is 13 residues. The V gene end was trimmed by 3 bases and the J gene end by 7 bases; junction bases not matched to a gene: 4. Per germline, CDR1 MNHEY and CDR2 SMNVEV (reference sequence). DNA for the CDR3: TGTGCCAGCAGTTTCGACAGGGGCGATGAAGCTTTCTTT. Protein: CASSFDRGDEAFF.

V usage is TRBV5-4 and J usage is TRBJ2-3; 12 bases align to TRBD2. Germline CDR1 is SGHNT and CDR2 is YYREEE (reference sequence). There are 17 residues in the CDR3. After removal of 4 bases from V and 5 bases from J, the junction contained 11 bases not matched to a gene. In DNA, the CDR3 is TGTGCCAGCAGCCCCGAGCTAGCGGGGGGGCCTGGAGATACGCAGTATTTT. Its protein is CASSPELAGGPGDTQYF.

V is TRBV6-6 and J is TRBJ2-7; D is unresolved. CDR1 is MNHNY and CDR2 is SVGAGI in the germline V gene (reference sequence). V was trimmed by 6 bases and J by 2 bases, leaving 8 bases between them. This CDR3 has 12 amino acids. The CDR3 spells CASRSTTYEQYF. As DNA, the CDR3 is TGTGCCAGCAGATCCACTACCTACGAGCAGTACTTC.

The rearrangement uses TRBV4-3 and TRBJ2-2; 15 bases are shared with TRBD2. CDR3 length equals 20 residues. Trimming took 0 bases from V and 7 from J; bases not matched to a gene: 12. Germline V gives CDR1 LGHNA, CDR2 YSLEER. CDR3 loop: CASSQDRTSGGAGWVGELFF. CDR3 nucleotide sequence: TGCGCCAGCAGCCAAGATCGGACTAGCGGGGGGGCCGGGTGGGTCGGGGAGCTGTTTTTT.

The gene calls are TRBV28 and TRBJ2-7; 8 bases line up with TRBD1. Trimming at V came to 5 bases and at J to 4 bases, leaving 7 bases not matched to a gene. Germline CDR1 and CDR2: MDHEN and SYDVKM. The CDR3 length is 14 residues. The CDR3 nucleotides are TGTGCCAGCAGTAACCGGGACAGGTGGTACGAGCAGTACTTC. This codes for CASSNRDRWYEQYF.

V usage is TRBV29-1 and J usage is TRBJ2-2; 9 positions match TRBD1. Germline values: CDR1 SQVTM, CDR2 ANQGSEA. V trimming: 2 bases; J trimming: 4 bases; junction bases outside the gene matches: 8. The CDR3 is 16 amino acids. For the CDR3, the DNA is TGCAGCGTTGAACCACCGGGACAGGGAGGCACCGGGGAGCTGTTTTTT. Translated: CSVEPPGQGGTGELFF.

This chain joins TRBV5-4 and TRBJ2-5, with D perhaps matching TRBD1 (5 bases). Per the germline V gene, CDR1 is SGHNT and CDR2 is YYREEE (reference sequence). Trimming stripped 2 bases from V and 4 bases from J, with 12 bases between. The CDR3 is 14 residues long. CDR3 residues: CASSFRGHLETQYF. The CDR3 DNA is TGTGCCAGCAGCTTTAGAGGACACTTAGAGACCCAGTACTTC.

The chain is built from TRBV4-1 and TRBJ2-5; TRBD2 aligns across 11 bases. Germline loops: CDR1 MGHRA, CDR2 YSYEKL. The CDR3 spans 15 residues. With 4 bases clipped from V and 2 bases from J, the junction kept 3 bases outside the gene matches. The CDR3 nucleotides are TGCGCCAGCAGCCCTCGGACTAGCGGGCAAGAGACCCAGTACTTC. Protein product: CASSPRTSGQETQYF.

As DNA, the CDR3 is TGCGCCAGCAGCCAAGATGAGGGCTACAATGAGCAGTTCTTC. Translation: CASSQDEGYNEQFF. The rearrangement links TRBV4-1 to TRBJ2-1, with TRBD2 as a possible D gene (5 bases). Trimming left V 0 bases short and J 3 bases short, with 6 bases between. The germline V gene has CDR1 MGHRA and CDR2 YSYEKL. The CDR3 sequence is 14 residues long.

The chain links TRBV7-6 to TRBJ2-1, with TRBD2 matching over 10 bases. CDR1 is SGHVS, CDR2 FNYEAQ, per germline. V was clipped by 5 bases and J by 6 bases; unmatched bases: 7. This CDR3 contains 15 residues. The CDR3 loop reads CASSITSGALNEQFF. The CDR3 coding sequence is TGTGCCAGCAGCATAACTAGCGGGGCTCTCAATGAGCAGTTCTTC.

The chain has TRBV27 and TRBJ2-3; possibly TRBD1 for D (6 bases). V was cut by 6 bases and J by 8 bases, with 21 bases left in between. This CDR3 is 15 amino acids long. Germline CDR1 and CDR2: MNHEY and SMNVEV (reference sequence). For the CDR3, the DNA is TGTGCCAGCAGCTACACGGGACAAGGGGATGGTACGCAGTATTTT. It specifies CASSYTGQGDGTQYF.

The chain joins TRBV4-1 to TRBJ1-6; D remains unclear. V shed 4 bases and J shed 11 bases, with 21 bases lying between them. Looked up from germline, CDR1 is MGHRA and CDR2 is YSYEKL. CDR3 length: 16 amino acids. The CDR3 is CASSPGPREGMTPLHF. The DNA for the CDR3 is TGCGCCAGCAGCCCCGGACCGAGGGAGGGTATGACACCCCTCCACTTT.

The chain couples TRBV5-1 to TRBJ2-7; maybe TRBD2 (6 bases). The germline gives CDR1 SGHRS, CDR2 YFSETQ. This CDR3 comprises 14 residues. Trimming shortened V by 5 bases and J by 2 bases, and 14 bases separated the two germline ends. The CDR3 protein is CASSKGGGAYEQYF. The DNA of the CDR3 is TGCGCCAGCAGTAAAGGAGGAGGGGCCTACGAGCAGTACTTC.

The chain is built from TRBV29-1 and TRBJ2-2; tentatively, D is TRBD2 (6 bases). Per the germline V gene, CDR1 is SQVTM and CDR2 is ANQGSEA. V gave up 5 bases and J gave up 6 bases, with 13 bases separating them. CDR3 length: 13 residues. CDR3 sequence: CSVLLGGSGELFF. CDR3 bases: TGCAGCGTTCTCCTGGGGGGTTCCGGGGAGCTGTTTTTT.